The 20 T cell receptor beta chains below come from one sample, sequenced in a study of cytomegalovirus exposure and HLA in healthy donors. PCR amplification relied on 60 Vbeta primers (plus 13 Jbeta primers). Only in-frame clones appear in the TCRdb table, and some are missing; sequencing was by immunoSEQ multiplex PCR. This sample has 130,000 or so clones, with more than 65% found just once. Input material: PBMCs. The source is a woman aged 18-29 years in good health and CMV-seronegative.

About this clone itself: A read error is likely, as this CDR3 ends without the conserved phenylalanine or tryptophan. The chain carries TRBV7-2 and TRBJ1-2; 9 bases are a match to TRBD1. The germline V gene encodes CDR1 SGHTA and CDR2 FQGNSA. The CDR3 contains 14 residues. The V gene end was trimmed by 2 bases and the J gene end by 8 bases; junction bases not matched to a gene: 6. The DNA for the CDR3 is TGTGCCAGCAGCTTAACGGGACAGGGTAGCGGCTACACCCTC. This sequence encodes CASSLTGQGSGYTL.

The chain is built from TRBV18 and TRBJ2-7; 7 bases match TRBD2. This CDR3 contains 13 residues. Trimming took 6 bases from V and 5 from J; bases not matched to a gene: 7. Germline V CDR1 and CDR2: KGHSH, LQKENI. The CDR3 region is CASSPGGGHEQYF. CDR3 in DNA: TGTGCCAGCTCCCCCGGGGGAGGGCACGAGCAGTACTTC. Combining the CDR3 with reference TRBV18 and TRBJ2-7 gives the whole variable domain NAGVMQNPRHLVRRRGQEARLRCSPMKGHSHVYWYRQLPEEGLKFMVYLQKENIIDESGMPKERFSAEFPKEGPSILRIQQVVRGDSAAYFCASSPGGGHEQYFGPGTRLTVT.

The chain recombines TRBV5-1 with TRBJ1-1, with TRBD1 identical over 8 bases. The CDR3 totals 14 residues. Germline V CDR1 and CDR2: SGHRS, YFSETQ. The V gene end was trimmed by 6 bases and the J gene end by 1 base; junction bases not matched to a gene: 5. The CDR3 is CASNPGGENTEAFF. The CDR3 DNA sequence: TGCGCCAGCAACCCAGGGGGCGAGAACACTGAAGCTTTCTTT.

The rearrangement links TRBV18 to TRBJ2-7, with D unresolved. The V gene lost 2 bases and the J gene lost 0 bases, with 11 bases spanning the gap. Per the germline V gene, CDR1 is KGHSH and CDR2 is LQKENI. The CDR3 extends over 15 amino acids. The CDR3 bases are TGTGCCAGCTCACCAAGGCGGCTATCCTCCTACGAGCAGTACTTC. Protein sequence: CASSPRRLSSYEQYF.

V is TRBV20-1 and J is TRBJ1-1; D call uncertain. The germline CDR1 and CDR2 sequences are DFQATT and SNEGSKA (reference sequence). The CDR3 runs to 10 residues. With 2 bases removed from V and 11 bases from J, the gap between germline ends came to 9 bases. The CDR3 DNA sequence: TGCAGTGCTAGAAAGCGGCAGGCTTTCTTT. Protein: CSARKRQAFF.

The rearrangement links TRBV5-1 to TRBJ2-7, with TRBD1 identical over 7 bases. The CDR3 contains 17 residues. V gave up 0 bases and J gave up 4 bases; unmatched junction bases: 13. CDR1 and CDR2 from the germline V gene are SGHRS and YFSETQ. The CDR3 DNA reads TGCGCCAGCAGCTTGGCGCCTACAGGGGCTTCGGCATACGAGCAGTACTTC. This translates into CASSLAPTGASAYEQYF.

This clone appeared a few times. The V gene is TRBV2, the J gene TRBJ2-1, with no clear D. The CDR3 sequence is 14 residues long. Germline V gene sequence: CDR1 SNHLY, CDR2 FYNNEI. Trimming took 3 bases from V and 2 from J, leaving 8 bases between them. CDR3 bases: TGTGCCAGCAGTGAGGCTAGTCCCTACAATGAGCAGTTCTTC. This translates into CASSEASPYNEQFF.

V and J are TRBV7-2 and TRBJ2-4, with 10 bases matching TRBD1. CDR1 and CDR2 from the germline V gene are SGHTA and FQGNSA. With V trimmed by 4 bases and J by 3 bases, 6 bases remained unmatched. This CDR3 is built from 16 residues. CDR3 coding DNA: TGTGCCAGCAGCTATCGACAGGGGGCGGACAAAAACATTCAGTACTTC. This translates into CASSYRQGADKNIQYF.

This clone occurred once. This chain links TRBV4-1 with TRBJ2-1, with 10 nucleotides matching TRBD2. After removal of 6 bases from V and 5 bases from J, the junction contained 7 bases not matched to a gene. The germline gives CDR1 MGHRA, CDR2 YSYEKL. This CDR3 region has 15 residues. CDR3 in DNA: TGCGCCAGCAGTGAACTAGCGGGGTACGACAATGAGCAGTTCTTC. Translation gives CASSELAGYDNEQFF.

The chain recombines TRBV6-1 with TRBJ1-2; D call uncertain. The CDR3 contains 16 residues. Germline loops: CDR1 MNHNS, CDR2 SASEGT. The V end lost 0 bases, the J end lost 6 bases, and 17 bases lay between the germline ends. The CDR3 nucleotides are TGTGCCAGCAGTGAAGCGTACGCAGGATTTTCTGATGGCTACACCTTC. Amino acid sequence: CASSEAYAGFSDGYTF.

The chain uses TRBV7-9 and TRBJ2-1; 10 bases match TRBD2. Germline V gene sequence: CDR1 SEHNR, CDR2 FQNEAQ (reference sequence). The J segment lost 4 bases and the V segment lost 5 bases, leaving 5 bases of the junction unmatched. The CDR3 length is 15 residues. This chain's CDR3 is CASSETSGLYNEQFF. The DNA of the CDR3 is TGTGCCAGCAGCGAGACTAGCGGGTTGTACAATGAGCAGTTCTTC. The full variable domain, in which reference TRBV7-9 and TRBJ2-1 provide the parts outside the CDR3, is DTGVSQNPRHKITKRGQNVTFRCDPISEHNRLYWYRQTLGQGPEFLTYFQNEAQLEKSRLLSDRFSAERPKGSFSTLEIQRTEQGDSAMYLCASSETSGLYNEQFFGPGTRLTVL.

The V call is TRBV19, the J call TRBJ2-1; 8 bases map to TRBD2. The CDR3 length is 16 residues. CDR1 and CDR2 from the germline V gene are LNHDA and SQIVND (reference sequence). Trimming took 7 bases from V and 6 from J; bases not matched to a gene: 14. The CDR3: CASKFSLAGTVNEQFF. Here the CDR3 DNA reads TGTGCCAGTAAGTTTTCCCTAGCGGGCACCGTCAATGAGCAGTTCTTC.

This clone was seen more than once but under ten times. The rearrangement links TRBV7-2 to TRBJ1-1; TRBD1 might be the D (5 bases). The CDR3 spans 15 residues. With 0 bases removed from V and 0 bases from J, the gap between germline ends came to 8 bases. The germline CDR1 and CDR2 sequences are SGHTA and FQGNSA. CDR3 region: CASSLAPGLNTEAFF. CDR3 sequence (DNA): TGTGCCAGCAGCTTAGCCCCAGGGCTGAACACTGAAGCTTTCTTT.

This sequence joins TRBV4-1 and TRBJ2-3; 7 bases match TRBD1. The CDR3 has 16 residues. Germline CDR1 is MGHRA and CDR2 is YSYEKL. With V trimmed by 0 bases and J by 8 bases, 11 bases remained unmatched. The CDR3 loop is CASSQERTGSPFTQYF. The CDR3 DNA sequence: TGCGCCAGCAGCCAAGAGAGGACAGGATCACCTTTTACGCAGTATTTT.

The chain recombines TRBV5-1 with TRBJ1-1; tentative D call: TRBD1 (5 bases). Trimming shortened V by 5 bases and J by 6 bases, and 17 bases separated the two germline ends. The CDR3 runs to 14 residues. Germline V gives CDR1 SGHRS, CDR2 YFSETQ. The CDR3 loop reads CASSRGTTLPEAFF. Here the CDR3 DNA reads TGCGCCAGCAGTAGGGGAACAACCCTCCCTGAAGCTTTCTTT.

This clone was counted between two and nine times. This chain uses TRBV5-4 with TRBJ2-7, with 15 nucleotides matching TRBD2. The CDR3 spans 16 residues. Looked up from germline, CDR1 is SGHNT and CDR2 is YYREEE (reference sequence). J was trimmed by 2 bases and V by 5 bases; bases with no gene match: 5. The CDR3 bases are TGTGCCAGCAGACCCGGACTAGCGGGGGGGACCTACGAGCAGTACTTC. Protein product: CASRPGLAGGTYEQYF.

The chain has TRBV18 and TRBJ2-6, with D possibly TRBD2 on 5 matching bases. Deletions cut 4 bases from V and 3 bases from J, with 13 bases between. The CDR3 totals 16 residues. Germline V gene sequence: CDR1 KGHSH, CDR2 LQKENI. In DNA, the CDR3 is TGTGCCAGCTCACTTGGACTTGCGAGTGGGGCCAACGTCCTGACTTTC. Protein: CASSLGLASGANVLTF.

The V call is TRBV19, the J call TRBJ1-1; 7 nucleotides line up with TRBD1. V lost 9 bases, J lost 10 bases, and 14 bases stayed unmatched. The CDR3 is 13 residues long. Germline CDR1 and CDR2: LNHDA and SQIVND (reference sequence). DNA of the CDR3: TGTGCCAGCCAGGGACAGAGGGGCAGTGGAGCTTTCTTT. Its translation is CASQGQRGSGAFF.

The rearrangement joins TRBV10-2 to TRBJ2-2, with a possible D match to TRBD1 (7 bases). Germline CDR1 and CDR2: WSHSY and SAAADI. The CDR3 extends over 16 amino acids. Trimming cost V 1 base and J 4 bases, with 13 bases left between them. CDR3 protein: CASSELGRGVTGELFF. CDR3 nucleotide sequence: TGCGCCAGCAGTGAGTTGGGCAGGGGGGTCACCGGGGAGCTGTTTTTT.

Written as DNA, the CDR3 is TGCGCCAGCAGCCAACAGAACTATGGCTACACCTTC. Its translation is CASSQQNYGYTF. The chain has TRBV4-1 and TRBJ1-2; D gene uncertain. Between the trimmed V and J ends, which lost 2 bases and 2 bases, there was a span of 3 bases. This CDR3 has 12 residues. The germline gives CDR1 MGHRA, CDR2 YSYEKL.